The 32 T cell receptor beta chains below come from one sample, sequenced in a study of graft-versus-host responses after intestinal transplantation. Antigens of these TCRs are unknown. Generated by immunoSEQ multiplex PCR, the TCRdb table keeps only in-frame clones and is missing some. The repertoire holds about 28,000 clones, with about 79% as singletons. The starting material was unstimulated CD8+ T cells sorted from spleen or lymph node cells, obtained before intestinal transplant. These receptor sequences come from a human donor who received an intestinal transplant.

The chain joins TRBV5-4 to TRBJ1-1; 9 nucleotides match TRBD1. This CDR3 spans 15 amino acids. Trimming took 1 base from V and 5 from J; bases not matched to a gene: 6. The germline V gene has CDR1 SGHNT and CDR2 YYREEE (reference sequence). The CDR3 is CASSLYRGQGTEAFF. CDR3 DNA: TGTGCCAGCAGCTTGTACAGGGGGCAGGGGACTGAAGCTTTCTTT.

V and J are TRBV2 and TRBJ1-5, with 8 bases fitting TRBD1. The CDR3 has 15 amino acids. V was clipped by 1 base and J by 3 bases; unmatched bases: 2. In germline, CDR1 is SNHLY, CDR2 FYNNEI. CDR3 region: CASSEGTGFNQPQHF. CDR3 coding DNA: TGTGCCAGCAGTGAAGGGACAGGGTTCAATCAGCCCCAGCATTTT.

The rearrangement joins TRBV5-1 to TRBJ2-7, with 9 bases matching TRBD1. CDR1 is SGHRS, CDR2 YFSETQ, per germline. The CDR3 is 14 residues long. V gave up 3 bases and J gave up 5 bases; unmatched junction bases: 6. CDR3 amino acids: CASSWRTGVHEQYF. CDR3 coding DNA: TGCGCCAGCAGCTGGAGGACAGGGGTGCACGAGCAGTACTTC.

The V and J genes are TRBV12-2 and TRBJ2-1; the listed D gene, TRBD1, was not tested against the DNA. TRBV12-2 counts as a pseudogene. The length of the CDR3 is 12 residues. The CDR3 loop reads CAIRSVQAEQFF. In nucleotides, the CDR3 is TGTGCAATTCGCTCAGTTCAGGCTGAGCAGTTCTTC.

The V call is TRBV2, the J call TRBJ2-3; tentative D call: TRBD2 (5 bases). Trimming took 4 bases from V and 6 from J, leaving 20 bases between them. Germline V gives CDR1 SNHLY, CDR2 FYNNEI. The CDR3 is made up of 16 amino acids. CDR3: CASSGPQALATDTQYF. In DNA, the CDR3 is TGTGCCAGCAGTGGGCCCCAGGCGTTAGCGACCGATACGCAGTATTTT. The full variable domain, with the rest looked up from reference TRBV2 and TRBJ2-3, is EPEVTQTPSHQVTQMGQEVILRCVPISNHLYFYWYRQILGQKVEFLVSFYNNEISEKSEIFDDQFSVERPDGSNFTLKIRSTKLEDSAMYFCASSGPQALATDTQYFGPGTRLTVL.

CDR3: CASSLVGGSYNEQFF. CDR3 bases: TGTGCCAGCAGCTTAGTTGGCGGCTCCTACAATGAGCAGTTCTTC. The chain recombines TRBV7-8 with TRBJ2-1; D not resolved. The CDR3 has 15 residues. V gave up 1 base and J gave up 0 bases, with 7 bases separating them. CDR1 SGHVS and CDR2 FQNEAQ come from the germline V gene.

This chain joins TRBV6-6 and TRBJ1-5; maybe TRBD1 (5 bases). Trimming took 5 bases from V and 0 from J, leaving 11 bases between them. The CDR3 sequence is 15 residues long. The germline V gene has CDR1 MNHNY and CDR2 SVGAGI (reference sequence). The CDR3 bases are TGTGCCAGCAGTAAGACACAGGATAGCAATCAGCCCCAGCATTTT. It translates to CASSKTQDSNQPQHF.

The rearrangement joins TRBV27 to TRBJ2-7; no clear D. Germline CDR1 MNHEY, CDR2 SMNVEV (reference sequence). The CDR3 loop spans 15 amino acids. V gave up 2 bases and J gave up 0 bases, with 11 bases separating them. Here the CDR3 DNA reads TGTGCCAGCAGTTTAGGCGTGGGCATCTCCTACGAGCAGTACTTC. It specifies CASSLGVGISYEQYF.

CDR3 sequence (DNA): TGTGCCAGCAGCTTTGGACATTGGCCCAGCACAGATACGCAGTATTTT. Translation: CASSFGHWPSTDTQYF. V and J are TRBV7-2 and TRBJ2-3; the D gene is possibly TRBD1 (5 bases). Trimming removed 3 bases from V and 0 bases from J, with 13 bases in between. The CDR3 runs 16 residues. The V gene's germline CDR1 is SGHTA and CDR2 FQGNSA.

The chain uses TRBV15 and TRBJ2-1; D is possibly TRBD2 (6 bases). This CDR3 is 15 amino acids long. The germline CDR1 and CDR2 sequences are LNHNV and YYDKDF (reference sequence). V lost 6 bases to trimming and J lost 2 bases, with 14 bases between them. Here the CDR3 reads CATRHPGTAYNEQFF. The CDR3 coding sequence is TGTGCCACCAGGCATCCCGGGACTGCCTACAATGAGCAGTTCTTC.

The chain has TRBV7-8 and TRBJ2-2, with 11 bases identical to TRBD1. Germline CDR1 reads SGHVS; CDR2 reads FQNEAQ. The V and J ends lost 5 bases and 3 bases, in that order; junction bases with no gene match: 8. The CDR3 is made up of 17 amino acids. The CDR3 nucleotides read TGTGCCAGCAGCAACAAGGGACAGGGGGACTACACCGGGGAGCTGTTTTTT. It is translated as CASSNKGQGDYTGELFF.

The chain employs TRBV7-9 and TRBJ2-1; 9 nucleotides line up with TRBD2. V lost 4 bases, J lost 5 bases, and 6 bases stayed unmatched. The CDR3 is made up of 15 amino acids. The germline V gene has CDR1 SEHNR and CDR2 FQNEAQ (reference sequence). The chain's CDR3 is CASSSAGGFNNEQFF. The CDR3 DNA follows: TGTGCCAGCAGCTCAGCGGGGGGATTCAACAATGAGCAGTTCTTC.

This clone occurred once. The chain joins TRBV28 to TRBJ2-5, with 10 bases lining up with TRBD1. The J segment lost 4 bases and the V segment lost 7 bases, leaving 18 bases of the junction unmatched. This CDR3 has 18 amino acids. The V gene's germline CDR1 is MDHEN and CDR2 SYDVKM. CDR3 coding DNA: TGTGCCAGCAACGATCCTCTCAGAGGGACAGGGGATGGAGAGACCCAGTACTTC. Its protein product is CASNDPLRGTGDGETQYF.

The chain combines TRBV5-4 with TRBJ2-1; 11 nucleotides line up with TRBD2. CDR3 length: 16 residues. Losses at the gene ends were 3 bases for V and 2 bases for J; bases not matched to a gene: 4. Germline loops: CDR1 SGHNT, CDR2 YYREEE (reference sequence). The CDR3 reads CASSSPGLAAYNEQFF. In DNA form, the CDR3 reads TGTGCCAGCAGCTCGCCGGGACTAGCGGCCTACAATGAGCAGTTCTTC. Variable domain in full (rest from reference TRBV5-4 and TRBJ2-1): ETGVTQSPTHLIKTRGQQVTLRCSSQSGHNTVSWYQQALGQGPQFIFQYYREEENGRGNFPPRFSGLQFPNYSSELNVNALELDDSALYLCASSSPGLAAYNEQFFGPGTRLTVL.

The chain carries TRBV2 and TRBJ2-7; D gene uncertain. The CDR3 sequence is 13 residues long. Germline-derived CDR1 and CDR2 are SNHLY and FYNNEI. V was cut by 5 bases and J by 0 bases, with 8 bases left in between. The CDR3 protein is CASSPSSSYEQYF. The CDR3 region has the DNA TGTGCCAGCAGTCCATCGAGCTCCTACGAGCAGTACTTC.

The gene calls are TRBV5-1 and TRBJ2-1; TRBD2 agrees at 12 bases. The germline CDR1 and CDR2 sequences are SGHRS and YFSETQ. This CDR3 contains 16 residues. The J segment lost 5 bases and the V segment lost 0 bases, leaving 3 bases of the junction unmatched. CDR3 residues: CASSLESSGGDNEQFF. CDR3 bases: TGCGCCAGCAGCTTGGAGTCTAGCGGGGGGGACAATGAGCAGTTCTTC. Together with reference TRBV5-1 and TRBJ2-1, the CDR3 gives the full variable domain: KAGVTQTPRYLIKTRGQQVTLSCSPISGHRSVSWYQQTPGQGLQFLFEYFSETQRNKGNFPGRFSGRQFSNSRSEMNVSTLELGDSALYLCASSLESSGGDNEQFFGPGTRLTVL.

This clone was picked up a small number of times. The chain employs TRBV2 and TRBJ2-2; TRBD2 aligns across 8 bases. The CDR3 spans 19 residues. Germline lookup yields CDR1 SNHLY and CDR2 FYNNEI. J lost 1 base, V lost 4 bases, and 14 bases had no gene match. CDR3 bases: TGTGCCAGCAGTGGGCGGGGGGAGGGAGGGATATGGAACACCGGGGAGCTGTTTTTT. Amino acid sequence: CASSGRGEGGIWNTGELFF.

Remarks on this clone: One end of the junction does not line up with germline, which may come from a read error. This sequence joins TRBV9 and TRBJ2-1, with 8 positions matching TRBD2. The germline CDR1 and CDR2 sequences are SGDLS and YYNGEE. CDR3 length: 16 amino acids. CDR3 amino acids: CAGSVYSGTTDNEQFF. CDR3 DNA sequence: TGTGCCGGCAGCGTCTATAGCGGGACTACAGACAATGAGCAGTTCTTC.

The chain carries TRBV6-5 and TRBJ2-1, with TRBD2 matching over 7 bases. Germline values: CDR1 MNHEY, CDR2 SVGAGI. Unmatched junction bases numbered 4, after V lost 0 bases and J lost 8 bases. This CDR3 contains 14 residues. This CDR3 is CASSYSLGGYEQFF. Written as DNA, the CDR3 is TGTGCCAGCAGTTACTCCCTCGGGGGGTATGAGCAGTTCTTC.

The chain has TRBV21-1 and TRBJ2-7; TRBD2 reflects the table's D call only, with no check against the DNA. TRBV21-1 is reported as a pseudogene. The CDR3 runs 15 residues. The CDR3, as DNA: TGTGCCAGCAGCCCCCGTGGAGCGGGACGCTACGAGCAGTACTTC. Its protein is CASSPRGAGRYEQYF.

The chain joins TRBV15 to TRBJ1-6, with D maybe TRBD1 (6 bases). The CDR3 covers 14 residues. Germline V gene lookup returns CDR1 LNHNV and CDR2 YYDKDF (reference sequence). V lost 1 base, J lost 9 bases, and 10 bases lay in between. CDR3 nucleotide sequence: TGTGCCACCAGCAGAGTCAGGGGTGGTTCACCCCTCCACTTT. As protein: CATSRVRGGSPLHF. Based on the CDR3 plus reference TRBV15 and TRBJ1-6, the full variable domain is DAMVIQNPRYQVTQFGKPVTLSCSQTLNHNVMYWYQQKSSQAPKLLFHYYDKDFNNEADTPDNFQSRRPNTSFCFLDIRSPGLGDTAMYLCATSRVRGGSPLHFGNGTRLTVT.

The chain carries TRBV4-2 and TRBJ2-1; D not resolved. The CDR3 spans 14 residues. From germline, CDR1 is LGHNA and CDR2 YNFKEQ. V was clipped by 1 base and J by 5 bases, with 9 bases between them. This chain's CDR3 is CASSQGLADNEQFF. CDR3 coding DNA: TGTGCCAGCAGCCAAGGATTAGCCGACAATGAGCAGTTCTTC.

J is TRBJ1-2 and V is TRBV6-6; 7 positions match TRBD1. Germline CDR1 MNHNY, CDR2 SVGAGI (reference sequence). The CDR3 has 13 residues. Trimming took 10 bases from V and 3 from J; bases not matched to a gene: 8. CDR3 DNA: TGTGCCATCTCGGGACAGCAGCACTATGGCTACACCTTC. Its protein product is CAISGQQHYGYTF.

J is TRBJ2-7 and V is TRBV19, with a possible D match to TRBD1 (6 bases). The V gene lost 5 bases and the J gene lost 7 bases, with 18 bases spanning the gap. The CDR3 spans 14 residues. The V gene's germline CDR1 is LNHDA and CDR2 SQIVND (reference sequence). CDR3 nucleotide sequence: TGTGCCAGTAGTCCCCGGACAGAAATGGGAGAGCAGTACTTC. It encodes CASSPRTEMGEQYF. The full variable domain, with the rest looked up from reference TRBV19 and TRBJ2-7, is DGGITQSPKYLFRKEGQNVTLSCEQNLNHDAMYWYRQDPGQGLRLIYYSQIVNDFQKGDIAEGYSVSREKKESFPLTVTSAQKNPTAFYLCASSPRTEMGEQYFGPGTRLTVT.

The J gene is TRBJ2-7, the V gene TRBV28, with a tentative D call TRBD1 (5 bases). V was clipped by 6 bases and J by 0 bases, with 12 bases between them. The length of the CDR3 is 14 residues. The V gene's germline CDR1 is MDHEN and CDR2 SYDVKM. CDR3 region: CASSPTVSSYEQYF. The CDR3, as DNA: TGTGCCAGCAGCCCGACAGTTAGCTCCTACGAGCAGTACTTC.

The chain has TRBV4-1 and TRBJ1-2; maybe TRBD1 (6 bases). Germline V lookup: CDR1 MGHRA, CDR2 YSYEKL. Trimming took 4 bases from V and 5 from J, leaving 11 bases between them. The CDR3 covers 13 residues. CDR3 DNA sequence: TGCGCCAGCAGCCCTTGGACAGCTTATGGCTACACCTTC. This sequence encodes CASSPWTAYGYTF.

J is TRBJ2-3 and V is TRBV6-1, with 9 bases matching TRBD1. Germline CDR1 MNHNS, CDR2 SASEGT. The J segment lost 1 base and the V segment lost 1 base, leaving 3 bases of the junction unmatched. The CDR3 contains 16 residues. CDR3 DNA sequence: TGTGCCAGCAGTGAAGGGTGGACAGGGGGCACAGATACGCAGTATTTT. Translation: CASSEGWTGGTDTQYF.

The chain links TRBV6-5 to TRBJ1-6, with D unclear. Germline CDR1 and CDR2: MNHEY and SVGAGI. The V end was cut by 2 bases, the J end by 8 bases, with 7 bases between. The CDR3 length is 13 residues. The CDR3 region is CASSYPADSPLHF. The CDR3 coding sequence is TGTGCCAGCAGTTACCCCGCAGATTCACCCCTCCACTTT.

This chain connects TRBV6-1 to TRBJ1-5, with D perhaps TRBD1 (6 bases). CDR3 length: 14 residues. The germline gives CDR1 MNHNS, CDR2 SASEGT. V dropped 1 base and J dropped 5 bases, with 9 bases sitting between them. CDR3 sequence reads: CASSEEQGYQPQHF. DNA of the CDR3: TGTGCCAGCAGTGAAGAACAGGGTTATCAGCCCCAGCATTTT.

The chain uses TRBV7-6 and TRBJ1-1, with a possible D match to TRBD1 (5 bases). V gave up 0 bases and J gave up 1 base, with 6 bases separating them. From germline, CDR1 is SGHVS and CDR2 FNYEAQ. The CDR3 is 14 residues long. Written as DNA, the CDR3 is TGTGCCAGCAGCTTAGCGGGGCCGAACACTGAAGCTTTCTTT. Translated, it gives CASSLAGPNTEAFF.

The chain joins TRBV4-1 to TRBJ2-3, with D possibly matching TRBD2 (6 bases). The CDR3 has 17 residues. Trimming removed 4 bases at V and 0 bases at J, with 17 bases between. Germline CDR1 is MGHRA and CDR2 is YSYEKL. In nucleotides, the CDR3 is TGCGCCAGCAGCCGAATCGGGGGACCACCGAGCACAGATACGCAGTATTTT. Its protein product is CASSRIGGPPSTDTQYF.

The chain couples TRBV6-8 to TRBJ2-1; 13 bases line up with TRBD2. The V segment lost 6 bases and the J segment 6 bases; nucleotides outside the gene matches: 8. CDR3 length equals 16 residues. Germline CDR1 and CDR2: MNHGY and SAAAGT. The CDR3 loop reads CASRPLAGGPANEQFF. The CDR3 DNA is TGTGCCAGCAGGCCACTAGCGGGAGGGCCAGCCAATGAGCAGTTCTTC.